The 6 T cell receptor beta chains listed next were all sequenced from one sample in a study of blood T cell repertoires in COVID-19. TCRdb's copy holds only in-frame clones and misses some; the assay was immunoSEQ multiplex PCR. Of roughly 30,000 clones in the sample, approximately 93% were seen once. Sequences were obtained from peripheral blood. These receptors were obtained from an older woman with COVID-19, enrolled during active disease.

This chain joins TRBV12-3 or TRBV12-4 and TRBJ2-5; perhaps TRBD1 as D (5 bases). This CDR3 contains 13 residues. V was trimmed by 4 bases and J by 4 bases, leaving 10 bases between them. The CDR3 sequence: CASSSTVLETQYF. CDR3 nucleotide sequence: TGTGCCAGCAGTTCGACAGTTTTAGAGACCCAGTACTTC.

The chain links TRBV19 to TRBJ2-7, with D maybe TRBD1 (6 bases). Germline V CDR1 and CDR2: LNHDA, SQIVND (reference sequence). Trimming shortened V by 3 bases and J by 6 bases, and 15 bases separated the two germline ends. CDR3 length equals 14 residues. The CDR3 nucleotides read TGTGCCAGTAGTATGTCTCAGGGGCTAGGCGAGCAGTACTTC. Amino acids: CASSMSQGLGEQYF.

The J gene is TRBJ2-2, the V gene TRBV7-9; 8 bases fit TRBD2. Germline V gives CDR1 SEHNR, CDR2 FQNEAQ (reference sequence). This CDR3 contains 17 residues. V lost 4 bases and J lost 2; bases outside the gene matches: 9. The CDR3 spells CASSSPPGGANTGELFF. DNA of the CDR3: TGTGCCAGCAGCTCACCCCCCGGGGGGGCTAACACCGGGGAGCTGTTTTTT. The whole variable domain, filled in from reference TRBV7-9 and TRBJ2-2, reads DTGVSQNPRHKITKRGQNVTFRCDPISEHNRLYWYRQTLGQGPEFLTYFQNEAQLEKSRLLSDRFSAERPKGSFSTLEIQRTEQGDSAMYLCASSSPPGGANTGELFFGEGSRLTVL.

V and J are TRBV6-5 and TRBJ2-1; 8 bases fit TRBD1. CDR3 size: 14 residues. V lost 6 bases and J lost 5; bases outside the gene matches: 6. Germline values: CDR1 MNHEY, CDR2 SVGAGI. The CDR3 loop reads CASSLDRGHNEQFF. Written as DNA, the CDR3 is TGTGCCAGCAGCCTAGACAGGGGACACAATGAGCAGTTCTTC.

This sequence joins TRBV6-1 and TRBJ2-5, with 11 positions matching TRBD2. Trimming cost V 4 bases and J 1 base; bases outside gene matches: 5. Germline V gene data show CDR1 as MNHNS and CDR2 as SASEGT. The length of the CDR3 is 16 residues. The CDR3 protein is CASSVVGLAVQETQYF. DNA for the CDR3: TGTGCCAGCAGTGTGGTGGGACTAGCGGTCCAAGAGACCCAGTACTTC.

This sequence joins TRBV5-1 and TRBJ1-4; D unresolved. Trimming removed 1 base from V and 2 bases from J, with 12 bases in between. The CDR3 spans 16 residues. Germline loops: CDR1 SGHRS, CDR2 YFSETQ. The CDR3 loop is CASSLSPPGTNEKLFF. The CDR3 DNA follows: TGCGCCAGCAGCTTGTCGCCTCCCGGGACTAATGAAAAACTGTTTTTT.